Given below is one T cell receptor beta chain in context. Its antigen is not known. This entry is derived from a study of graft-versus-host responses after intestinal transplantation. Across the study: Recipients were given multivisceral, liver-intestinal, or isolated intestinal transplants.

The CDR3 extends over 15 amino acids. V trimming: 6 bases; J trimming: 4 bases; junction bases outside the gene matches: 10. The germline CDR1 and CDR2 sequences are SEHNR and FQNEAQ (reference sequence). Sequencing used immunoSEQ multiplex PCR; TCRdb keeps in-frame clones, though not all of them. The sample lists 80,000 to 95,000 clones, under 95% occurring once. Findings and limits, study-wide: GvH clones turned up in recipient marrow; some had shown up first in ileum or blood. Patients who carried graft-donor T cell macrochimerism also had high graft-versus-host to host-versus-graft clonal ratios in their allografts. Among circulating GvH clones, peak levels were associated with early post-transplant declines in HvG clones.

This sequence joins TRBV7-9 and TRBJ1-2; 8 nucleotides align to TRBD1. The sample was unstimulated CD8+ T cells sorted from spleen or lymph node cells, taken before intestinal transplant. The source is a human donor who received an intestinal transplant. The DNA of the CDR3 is TGTGCCAGCAGGCCTGGACAGGGTATGGGCTATGGCTACACCTTC. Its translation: CASRPGQGMGYGYTF. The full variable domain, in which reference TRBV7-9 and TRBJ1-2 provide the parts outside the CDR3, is DTGVSQNPRHKITKRGQNVTFRCDPISEHNRLYWYRQTLGQGPEFLTYFQNEAQLEKSRLLSDRFSAERPKGSFSTLEIQRTEQGDSAMYLCASRPGQGMGYGYTFGSGTRLTVV.